The source of this TCR beta chain is a study of regulatory T cells in long-lasting Graves disease. As to this clonotype: At one end, the junction sequence differs from germline, possibly due to a read error.

The time point: newly diagnosed GD, antithyroid drugs for less than 3 months. PBMC RNA served as the TCR library source. Combining iRepertoire HTBI primers with Arm-PCR of CDR3 regions, the authors built TCR beta libraries. Using its own MiXCR run on the multiplex PCR reads, TCRdb lists one record per CDR3 protein. The sample carries under 500,000 distinct CDR3 sequences, less than 20% recorded once. Germline loops: CDR1 SNHLY, CDR2 FYNNEI. This CDR3 region has 14 residues. The same data also went into a second study, on T cells in Graves' hyperthyroidism and ophthalmopathy.

This clonotype was obtained from a woman in her twenties or thirties with Graves disease. Sequencing was performed on peripheral blood mononuclear cells (PBMCs), taken at new diagnosis, from a patient treated with antithyroid drugs. The rearrangement joins TRBV2 to TRBJ1-5, with a tentative D call TRBD1 (6 bases). The CDR3 is CASREGGGNQPQHF. The CDR3 nucleotides are TGTGCCAGCAGGGAAGGGGGGGGTAACCAGCCCCAGCATTTT.